This TCR beta chain was profiled in a study of blood T cell repertoires in COVID-19. Study-level information: Sites in the United States, Italy and Spain provided acute and convalescent COVID-19 samples.

The CDR3 has 21 amino acids. V was shortened by 5 bases and J by 0 bases, with 29 bases between the two germline ends. Germline V gives CDR1 MNHNY, CDR2 SVGAGI (reference sequence). In the original analysis: Amplification with reference gene primers provided the estimates of nucleated cell counts. TCRdb's table, derived via immunoSEQ multiplex PCR, lists solely in-frame clones and lacks some. The V and J calls and clone size were taken over from that table, and D and trimming were inferred from the DNA. The sample yields 250,000 to 350,000 clones, 80% to 95% seen once. Input material: PBMCs or T cells enriched from blood (not recorded which). This chain links TRBV6-6 with TRBJ1-5, with D possibly being TRBD1 (6 bases). The receptor was derived from a woman aged 25-40 years who had recovered from COVID-19. The CDR3 DNA sequence: TGTGCCAGCAGTCCCGGCGTAGCTAGCACAGGGACGGTTTATAGCAATCAGCCCCAGCATTTT. Translated: CASSPGVASTGTVYSNQPQHF.